This T cell receptor beta chain derives from a study of blood T cell repertoires in COVID-19. Background on the study: There were acute and convalescent COVID-19 samples, and they came from the United States, Italy and Spain. In each case, the material was cDNA or gDNA derived from T cells, B-cell-depleted T cells, or PBMCs.

Original handling: Counts of nucleated cells, estimated from reference gene primer amplification, were obtained. The method was immunoSEQ multiplex PCR; TCRdb's version includes in-frame clones alone and lacks a portion of them. The V and J calls and clone size come from that table; D and trimming were worked out from the DNA. Among fewer than 110,000 clones listed, 80% to 95% were seen once. V lost 4 bases and J lost 7; bases outside the gene matches: 7. Germline-derived CDR1 and CDR2 are SQVTM and ANQGSEA. The CDR3 totals 12 residues. Sequenced: peripheral blood. This chain connects TRBV29-1 to TRBJ2-7, with 7 bases matching TRBD2. The sequence derives from a young woman with acute or convalescent COVID-19. The CDR3: CSVGRVGGEQYF. CDR3 DNA: TGCAGCGTTGGGAGAGTGGGGGGGGAGCAGTACTTC.